This T cell receptor beta chain originates from a study of technical replicates of blood from a few donors. The method was immunoSEQ multiplex PCR; TCRdb's version includes in-frame clones alone and lacks a portion of them. The table has nearly 80,000 clones, approximately 96% seen once. The V gene lost 3 bases and the J gene lost 1 base, with 6 bases spanning the gap. CDR1 and CDR2 from the germline V gene are KGHSH and LQKENI. The CDR3 spans 13 residues. The sequence was collected from a human donor in good health. The chain employs TRBV18 and TRBJ2-5; D not certain. Material: T cells isolated from PBMCs. The CDR3 sequence: CASSPAVQETQYF. The CDR3 DNA is TGTGCCAGCTCACCTGCGGTCCAAGAGACCCAGTACTTC.